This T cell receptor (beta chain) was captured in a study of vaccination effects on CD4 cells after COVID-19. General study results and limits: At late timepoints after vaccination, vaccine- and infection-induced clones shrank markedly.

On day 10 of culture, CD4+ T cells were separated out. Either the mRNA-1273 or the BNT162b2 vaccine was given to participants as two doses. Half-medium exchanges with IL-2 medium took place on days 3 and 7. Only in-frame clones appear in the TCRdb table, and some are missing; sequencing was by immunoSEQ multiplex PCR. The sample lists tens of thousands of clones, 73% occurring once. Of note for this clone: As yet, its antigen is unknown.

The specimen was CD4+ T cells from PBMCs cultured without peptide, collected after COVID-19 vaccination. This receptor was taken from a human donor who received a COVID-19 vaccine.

CDR3 loop: CASSKVGAIANYGYTF. As DNA, the CDR3 is TGTGCCAGCAGCAAAGTGGGGGCCATAGCTAACTATGGCTACACCTTC. This chain joins TRBV21-1 and TRBJ1-2; the table's D call, TRBD1, has no DNA check behind it. TRBV21-1 is a recognized pseudogene. The CDR3 spans 16 residues.